These 5 T cell receptor beta chains were sequenced from one sample in a study of type 1 regulatory T cells. Each CDR3 protein gets one entry after TCRdb re-called the reads with MiXCR. The table shows roughly 60,000 distinct CDR3 sequences, with 62% occurring only once. Their cognate antigens are unknown. Sequencing input: cultured non-Tr1 T cells, either the whole culture or a sorted T cell fraction (not recorded which). These receptors all stem from a human donor in good health.

This rearrangement joins TRBV27 to TRBJ2-7; no definite D call. Trimming took off 4 bases at V and 7 bases at J, with 11 bases between the two ends. The CDR3 length is 12 residues. Germline values: CDR1 MNHEY, CDR2 SMNVEV (reference sequence). Here the CDR3 reads CASSSDLWEQYF. CDR3 sequence (DNA): TGTGCCAGCAGTTCCGACCTTTGGGAGCAGTACTTC.

This clonotype was counted a single time. The gene calls are TRBV4-1 and TRBJ2-1, with D perhaps assigned TRBD1 or TRBD2 (5 bases each). The CDR3 runs to 15 residues. V gave up 2 bases and J gave up 4 bases, with 12 bases separating them. Germline loops: CDR1 MGHRA, CDR2 YSYEKL. The CDR3 reads CASSQPRDGYNEQFF. CDR3 coding DNA: TGCGCCAGCAGCCAACCCCGGGACGGATACAATGAGCAGTTCTTC.

The chain couples TRBV6-1 to TRBJ1-5; D not certain. This CDR3 has 12 residues. V gave up 8 bases and J gave up 3 bases, with 8 bases separating them. Germline CDR1 and CDR2: MNHNS and SASEGT. CDR3 loop: CASQNLNQPQHF. The CDR3 DNA sequence: TGTGCCAGCCAGAACCTCAATCAGCCCCAGCATTTT.

The chain uses TRBV20-1 and TRBJ2-1; D unresolved. This CDR3 spans 13 amino acids. CDR1 and CDR2 (germline): DFQATT, SNEGSKA (reference sequence). Trimming cost V 3 bases and J 8 bases, with 14 bases left between them. The CDR3 DNA is TGCAGTGCTAGTCAACGCATGCGTGATGAGCAGTTCTTC. This sequence encodes CSASQRMRDEQFF.

This clonotype was detected only a few times. This chain joins TRBV12-3 or TRBV12-4 and TRBJ1-2; 7 bases map to TRBD1. With V trimmed by 6 bases and J by 3 bases, 4 bases remained unmatched. This CDR3 is 13 amino acids long. The CDR3 reads CASRSGTDYGYTF. CDR3 DNA: TGTGCCAGCAGATCCGGGACAGACTATGGCTACACCTTC.